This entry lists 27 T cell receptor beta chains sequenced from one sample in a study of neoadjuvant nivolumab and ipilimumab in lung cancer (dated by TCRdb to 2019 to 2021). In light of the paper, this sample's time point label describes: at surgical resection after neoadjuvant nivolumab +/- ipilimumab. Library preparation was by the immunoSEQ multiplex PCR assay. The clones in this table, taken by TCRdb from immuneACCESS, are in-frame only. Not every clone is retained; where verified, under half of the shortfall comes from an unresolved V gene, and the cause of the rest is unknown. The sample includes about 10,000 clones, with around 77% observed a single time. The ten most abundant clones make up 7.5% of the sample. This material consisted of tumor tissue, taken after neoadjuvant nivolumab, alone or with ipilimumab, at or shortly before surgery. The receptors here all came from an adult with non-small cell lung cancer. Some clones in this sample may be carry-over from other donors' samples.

The CDR3 sequence is CASSYLAGIGELFF. The CDR3 coding sequence is TGTGCCAGCAGTTACCTAGCGGGTATCGGGGAGCTGTTTTTT. V usage is TRBV6-5 and J usage is TRBJ2-2; TRBD2 agrees at 8 bases. CDR1 MNHEY and CDR2 SVGAGI come from the germline V gene. Trimming at V came to 2 bases and at J to 7 bases, leaving 3 bases not matched to a gene. CDR3 length: 14 amino acids.

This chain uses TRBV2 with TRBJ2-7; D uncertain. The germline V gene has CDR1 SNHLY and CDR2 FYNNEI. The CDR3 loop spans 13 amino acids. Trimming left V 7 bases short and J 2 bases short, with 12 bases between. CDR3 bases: TGTGCCAGCATCGTAGAACCAACCTACGAGCAGTACTTC. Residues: CASIVEPTYEQYF.

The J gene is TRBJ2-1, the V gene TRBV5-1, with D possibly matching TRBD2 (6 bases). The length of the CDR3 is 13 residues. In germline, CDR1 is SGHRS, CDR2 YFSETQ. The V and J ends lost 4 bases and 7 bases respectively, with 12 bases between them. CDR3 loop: CASSLLARNEQFF. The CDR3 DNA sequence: TGCGCCAGCAGCCTACTAGCCCGGAATGAGCAGTTCTTC.

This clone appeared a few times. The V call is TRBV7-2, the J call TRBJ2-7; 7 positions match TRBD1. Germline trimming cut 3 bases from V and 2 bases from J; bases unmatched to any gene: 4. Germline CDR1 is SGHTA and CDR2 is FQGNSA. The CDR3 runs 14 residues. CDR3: CASSFYRGAYEQYF. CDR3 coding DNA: TGTGCCAGCAGCTTCTACAGGGGCGCCTACGAGCAGTACTTC.

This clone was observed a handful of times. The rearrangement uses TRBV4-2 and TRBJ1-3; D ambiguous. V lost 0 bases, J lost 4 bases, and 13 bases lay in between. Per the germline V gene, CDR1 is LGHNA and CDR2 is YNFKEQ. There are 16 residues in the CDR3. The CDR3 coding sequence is TGTGCCAGCAGCCAAGATAATTACCTTCGAGGAAACACCATATATTTT. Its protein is CASSQDNYLRGNTIYF.

CDR3 sequence: CSVEDWMNTEAFF. The DNA of the CDR3 is TGCAGCGTTGAAGATTGGATGAACACTGAAGCTTTCTTT. The chain employs TRBV29-1 and TRBJ1-1; D is unresolved. Germline V gene data show CDR1 as SQVTM and CDR2 as ANQGSEA. This CDR3 region has 13 residues. The V and J ends lost 0 bases and 0 bases respectively, with 5 bases between them.

CDR3 DNA: TGTGCCAGCAGTGAAAGGTGGGGGGCTGGTTCACCCCTCCACTTT. This gives the protein CASSERWGAGSPLHF. The chain has TRBV6-1 and TRBJ1-6, with D possibly matching TRBD1 (6 bases). The germline gives CDR1 MNHNS, CDR2 SASEGT. This CDR3 is 15 amino acids long. Trimming took 2 bases from V and 9 from J, leaving 14 bases between them.

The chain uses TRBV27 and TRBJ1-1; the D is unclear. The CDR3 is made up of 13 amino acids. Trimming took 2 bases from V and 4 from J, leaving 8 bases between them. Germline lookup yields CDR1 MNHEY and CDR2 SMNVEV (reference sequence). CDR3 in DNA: TGTGCCAGCAGTTTAGGGGAGGGCACTGAAGCTTTCTTT. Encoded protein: CASSLGEGTEAFF.

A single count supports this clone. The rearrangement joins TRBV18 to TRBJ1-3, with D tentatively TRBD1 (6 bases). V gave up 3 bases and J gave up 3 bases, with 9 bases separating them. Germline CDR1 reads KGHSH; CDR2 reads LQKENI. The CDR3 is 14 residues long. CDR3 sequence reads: CASSPDSIGNTIYF. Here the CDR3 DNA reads TGTGCCAGCTCACCGGACAGCATTGGAAACACCATATATTTT.

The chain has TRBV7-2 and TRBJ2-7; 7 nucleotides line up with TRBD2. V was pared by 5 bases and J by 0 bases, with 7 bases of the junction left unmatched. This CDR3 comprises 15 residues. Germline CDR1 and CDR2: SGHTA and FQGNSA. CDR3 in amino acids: CASSPYSGDSYEQYF. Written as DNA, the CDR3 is TGTGCCAGCAGCCCCTACAGCGGGGACTCCTACGAGCAGTACTTC.

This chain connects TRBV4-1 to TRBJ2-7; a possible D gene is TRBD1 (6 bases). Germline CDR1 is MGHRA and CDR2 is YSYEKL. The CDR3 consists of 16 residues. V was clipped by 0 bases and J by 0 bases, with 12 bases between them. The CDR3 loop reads CASSQDPRTDSYEQYF. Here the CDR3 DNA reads TGCGCCAGCAGCCAAGATCCAAGGACAGACTCCTACGAGCAGTACTTC.

The CDR3 coding sequence is TGTGCCAGCTCACCGACAAGTGGCAATCAGCCCCAGCATTTT. As protein: CASSPTSGNQPQHF. The chain combines TRBV18 with TRBJ1-5; unclear D gene. Germline CDR1 reads KGHSH; CDR2 reads LQKENI. This CDR3 has 14 residues. Trimming took 3 bases from V and 2 from J, leaving 8 bases between them. Using reference TRBV18 and TRBJ1-5 for the parts outside the CDR3, the full variable domain is NAGVMQNPRHLVRRRGQEARLRCSPMKGHSHVYWYRQLPEEGLKFMVYLQKENIIDESGMPKERFSAEFPKEGPSILRIQQVVRGDSAAYFCASSPTSGNQPQHFGDGTRLSIL.

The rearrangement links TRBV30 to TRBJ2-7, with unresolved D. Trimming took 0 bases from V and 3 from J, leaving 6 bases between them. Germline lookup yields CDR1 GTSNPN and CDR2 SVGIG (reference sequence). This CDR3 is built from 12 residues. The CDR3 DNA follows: TGTGCCTGGAGTGTGCAGTACTACGAGCAGTACTTC. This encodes CAWSVQYYEQYF.

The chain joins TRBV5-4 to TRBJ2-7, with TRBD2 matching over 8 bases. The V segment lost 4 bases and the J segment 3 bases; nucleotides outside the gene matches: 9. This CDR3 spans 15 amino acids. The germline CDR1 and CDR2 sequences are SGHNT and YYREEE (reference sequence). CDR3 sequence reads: CASSRKISGGYEQYF. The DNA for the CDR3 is TGTGCCAGCAGCCGGAAAATAAGCGGGGGCTACGAGCAGTACTTC.

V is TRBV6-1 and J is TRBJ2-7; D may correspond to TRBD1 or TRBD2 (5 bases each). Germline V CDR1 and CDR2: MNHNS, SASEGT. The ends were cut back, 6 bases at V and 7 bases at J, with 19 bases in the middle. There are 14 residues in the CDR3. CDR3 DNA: TGTGCCAGCAGGCGTAGGGGAGAATACGAAGAGCAGTACTTC. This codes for CASRRRGEYEEQYF.

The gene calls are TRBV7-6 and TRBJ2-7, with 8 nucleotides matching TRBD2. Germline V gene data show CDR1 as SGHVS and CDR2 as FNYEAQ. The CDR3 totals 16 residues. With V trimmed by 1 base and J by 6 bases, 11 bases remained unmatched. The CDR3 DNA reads TGTGCCAGCAGCTTAGAGGTGGGGACTAGGGGCGTCGAGCAGTACTTC. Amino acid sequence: CASSLEVGTRGVEQYF.

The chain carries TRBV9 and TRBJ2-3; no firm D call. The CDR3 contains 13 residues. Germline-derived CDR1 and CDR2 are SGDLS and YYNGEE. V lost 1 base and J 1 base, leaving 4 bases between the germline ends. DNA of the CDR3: TGTGCCAGCAGCGTATTCGGCACAGATACGCAGTATTTT. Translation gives CASSVFGTDTQYF.

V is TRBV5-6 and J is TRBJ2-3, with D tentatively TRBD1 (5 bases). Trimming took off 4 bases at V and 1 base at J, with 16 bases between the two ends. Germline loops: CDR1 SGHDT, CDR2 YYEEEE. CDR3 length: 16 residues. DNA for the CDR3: TGTGCCAGCAGCAGCTCAGGGTGGGGTGGCACAGATACGCAGTATTTT. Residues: CASSSSGWGGTDTQYF.

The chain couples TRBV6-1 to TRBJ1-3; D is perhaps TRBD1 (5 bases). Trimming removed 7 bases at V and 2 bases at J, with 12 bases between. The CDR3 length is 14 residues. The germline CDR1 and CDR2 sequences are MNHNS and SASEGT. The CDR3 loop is CASTHGTTGNTIYF. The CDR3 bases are TGTGCCAGCACCCACGGGACTACTGGAAACACCATATATTTT.

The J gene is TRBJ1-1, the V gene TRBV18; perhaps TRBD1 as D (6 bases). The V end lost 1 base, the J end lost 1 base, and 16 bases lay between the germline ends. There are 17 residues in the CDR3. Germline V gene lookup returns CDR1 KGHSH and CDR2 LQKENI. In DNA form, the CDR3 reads TGTGCCAGCTCACCACGCCATCCTGGAGGGGGGAACACTGAAGCTTTCTTT. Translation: CASSPRHPGGGNTEAFF.

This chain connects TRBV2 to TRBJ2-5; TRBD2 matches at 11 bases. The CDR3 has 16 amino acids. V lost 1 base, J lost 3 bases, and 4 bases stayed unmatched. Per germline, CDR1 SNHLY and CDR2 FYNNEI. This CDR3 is CASSEGLLAGEETQYF. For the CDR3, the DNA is TGTGCCAGCAGTGAAGGTCTACTAGCGGGGGAAGAGACCCAGTACTTC.

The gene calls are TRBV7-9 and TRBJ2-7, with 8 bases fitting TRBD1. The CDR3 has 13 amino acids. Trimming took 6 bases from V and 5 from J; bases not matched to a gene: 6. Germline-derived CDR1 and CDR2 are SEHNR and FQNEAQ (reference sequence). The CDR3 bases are TGTGCCAGCAGTCCACAGGGGGTCCACGAGCAGTACTTC. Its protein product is CASSPQGVHEQYF.

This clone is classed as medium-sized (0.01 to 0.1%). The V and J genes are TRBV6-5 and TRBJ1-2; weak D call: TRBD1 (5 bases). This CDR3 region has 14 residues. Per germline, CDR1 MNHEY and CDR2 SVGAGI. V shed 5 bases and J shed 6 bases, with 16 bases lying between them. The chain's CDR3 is CASSPHVGQDGYTF. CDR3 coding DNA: TGTGCCAGCAGTCCACATGTTGGACAAGATGGCTACACCTTC.

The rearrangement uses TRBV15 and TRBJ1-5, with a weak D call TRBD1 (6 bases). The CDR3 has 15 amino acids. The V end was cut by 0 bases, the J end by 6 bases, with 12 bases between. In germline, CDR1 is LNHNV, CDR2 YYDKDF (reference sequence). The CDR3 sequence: CATSRDGGLAQPQHF. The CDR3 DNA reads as TGTGCCACCAGCAGAGATGGGGGGCTGGCTCAGCCCCAGCATTTT.

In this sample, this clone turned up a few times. The CDR3 loop is CASSTDHRGRRSSPLHF. For the CDR3, the DNA is TGTGCCAGCAGCACGGACCACAGGGGGCGCAGGTCTTCACCCCTCCACTTT. The rearrangement links TRBV7-2 to TRBJ1-6; 9 positions agree with TRBD1. With V trimmed by 5 bases and J by 9 bases, 14 bases remained unmatched. This CDR3 is 17 amino acids long. Germline values: CDR1 SGHTA, CDR2 FQGNSA.

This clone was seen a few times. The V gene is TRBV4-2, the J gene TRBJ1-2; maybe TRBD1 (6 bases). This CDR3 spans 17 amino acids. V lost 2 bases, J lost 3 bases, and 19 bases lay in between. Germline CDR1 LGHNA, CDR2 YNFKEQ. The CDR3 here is CASSQWIGGRDDYGYTF. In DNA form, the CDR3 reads TGTGCCAGCAGCCAATGGATCGGGGGCAGGGATGACTATGGCTACACCTTC.

Here the CDR3 reads CASSLFRGPYEQYF. In nucleotides, the CDR3 is TGTGCCAGCAGCTTGTTTCGCGGCCCCTACGAGCAGTACTTC. The genes are TRBV5-6 and TRBJ2-7; D is ambiguous. Germline V CDR1 and CDR2: SGHDT, YYEEEE. The CDR3 consists of 14 residues. V dropped 1 base and J dropped 2 bases, with 10 bases sitting between them.